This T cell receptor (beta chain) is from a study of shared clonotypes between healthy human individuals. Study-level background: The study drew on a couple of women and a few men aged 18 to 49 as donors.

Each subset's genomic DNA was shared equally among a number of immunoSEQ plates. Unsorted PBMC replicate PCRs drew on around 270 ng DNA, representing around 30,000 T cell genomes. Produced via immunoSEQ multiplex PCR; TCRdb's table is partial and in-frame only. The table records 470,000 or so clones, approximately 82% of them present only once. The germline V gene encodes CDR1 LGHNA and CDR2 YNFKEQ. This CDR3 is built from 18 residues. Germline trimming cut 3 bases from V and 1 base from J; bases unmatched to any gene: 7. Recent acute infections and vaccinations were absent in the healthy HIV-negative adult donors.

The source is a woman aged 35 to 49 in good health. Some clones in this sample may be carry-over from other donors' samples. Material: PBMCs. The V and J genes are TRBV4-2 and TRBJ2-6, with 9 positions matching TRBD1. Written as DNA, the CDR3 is TGTGCCAGCAGCCAGGGACAGGGCCCCGGGTCTGGGGCCAACGTCCTGACTTTC. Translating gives CASSQGQGPGSGANVLTF.